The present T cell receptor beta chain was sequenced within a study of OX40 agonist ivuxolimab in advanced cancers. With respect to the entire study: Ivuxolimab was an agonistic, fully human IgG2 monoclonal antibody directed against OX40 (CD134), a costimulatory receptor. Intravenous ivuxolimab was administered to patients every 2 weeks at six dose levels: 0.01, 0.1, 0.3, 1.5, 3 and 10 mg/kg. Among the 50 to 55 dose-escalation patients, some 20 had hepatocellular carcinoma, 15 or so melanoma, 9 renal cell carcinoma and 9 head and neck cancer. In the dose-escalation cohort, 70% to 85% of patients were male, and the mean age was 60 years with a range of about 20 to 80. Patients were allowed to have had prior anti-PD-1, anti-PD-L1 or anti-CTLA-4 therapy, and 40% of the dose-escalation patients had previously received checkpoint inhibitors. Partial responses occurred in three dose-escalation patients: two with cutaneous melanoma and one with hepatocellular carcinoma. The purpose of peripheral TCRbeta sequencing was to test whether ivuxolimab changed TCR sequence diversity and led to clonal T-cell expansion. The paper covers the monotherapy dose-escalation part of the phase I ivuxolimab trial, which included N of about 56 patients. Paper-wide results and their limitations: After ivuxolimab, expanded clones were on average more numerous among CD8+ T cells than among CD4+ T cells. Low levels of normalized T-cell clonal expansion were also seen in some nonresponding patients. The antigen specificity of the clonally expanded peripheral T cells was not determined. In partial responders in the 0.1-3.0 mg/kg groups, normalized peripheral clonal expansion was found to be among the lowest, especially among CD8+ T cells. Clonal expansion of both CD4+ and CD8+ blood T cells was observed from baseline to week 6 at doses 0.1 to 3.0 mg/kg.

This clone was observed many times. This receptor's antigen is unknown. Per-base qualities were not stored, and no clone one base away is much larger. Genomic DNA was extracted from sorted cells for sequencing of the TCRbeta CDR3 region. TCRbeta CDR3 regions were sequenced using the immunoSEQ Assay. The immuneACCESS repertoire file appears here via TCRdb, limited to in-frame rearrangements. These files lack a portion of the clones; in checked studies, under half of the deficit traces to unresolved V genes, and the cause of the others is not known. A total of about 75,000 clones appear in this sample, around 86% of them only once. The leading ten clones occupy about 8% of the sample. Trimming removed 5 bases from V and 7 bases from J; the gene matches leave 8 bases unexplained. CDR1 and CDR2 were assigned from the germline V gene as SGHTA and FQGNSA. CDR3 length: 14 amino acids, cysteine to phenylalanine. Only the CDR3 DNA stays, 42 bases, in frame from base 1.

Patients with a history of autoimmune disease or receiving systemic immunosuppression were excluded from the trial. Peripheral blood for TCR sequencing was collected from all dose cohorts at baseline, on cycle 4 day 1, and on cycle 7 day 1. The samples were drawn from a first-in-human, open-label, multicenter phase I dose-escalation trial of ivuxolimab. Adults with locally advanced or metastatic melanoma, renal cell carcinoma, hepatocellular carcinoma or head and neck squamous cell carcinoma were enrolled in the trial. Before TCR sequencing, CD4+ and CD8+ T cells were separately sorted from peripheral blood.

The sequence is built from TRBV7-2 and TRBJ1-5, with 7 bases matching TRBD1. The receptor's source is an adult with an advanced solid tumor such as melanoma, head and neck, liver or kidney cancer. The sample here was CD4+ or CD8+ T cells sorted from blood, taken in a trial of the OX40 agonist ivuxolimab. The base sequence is TGTGCCAGCAGCCGTGACAGGGCCAACCAGCCCCAGCATTTT. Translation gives CASSRDRANQPQHF.